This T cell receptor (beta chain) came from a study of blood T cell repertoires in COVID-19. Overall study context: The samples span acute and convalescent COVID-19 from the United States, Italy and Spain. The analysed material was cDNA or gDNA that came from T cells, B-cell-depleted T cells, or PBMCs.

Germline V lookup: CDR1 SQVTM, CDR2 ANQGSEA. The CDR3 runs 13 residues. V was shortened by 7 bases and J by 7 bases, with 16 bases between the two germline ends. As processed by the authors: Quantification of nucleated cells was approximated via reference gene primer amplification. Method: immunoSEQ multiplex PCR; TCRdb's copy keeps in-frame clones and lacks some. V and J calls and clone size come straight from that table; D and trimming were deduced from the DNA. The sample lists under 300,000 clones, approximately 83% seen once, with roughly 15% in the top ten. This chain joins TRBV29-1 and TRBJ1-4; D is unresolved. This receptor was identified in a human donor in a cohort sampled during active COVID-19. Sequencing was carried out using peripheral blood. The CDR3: CSGGTLDGEKLFF. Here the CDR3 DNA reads TGCAGCGGTGGCACCCTTGATGGTGAAAAACTGTTTTTT.